The 7 T cell receptor beta chains below were found in one sample sequenced in a study of T cell repertoires in cytomegalovirus infection. These TCRs' antigens remain unknown. TCRdb independently ran MiXCR on the reads; one entry per CDR3 protein. The table shows 300,000 to 400,000 distinct CDR3 sequences, with roughly 25% occurring only once. Sequencing used cultured PBMCs, obtained from culture after CMV antigen stimulation. These receptors were taken from a human donor in good health (CMV status not recorded). Some clones in this sample may be carry-over from other donors' samples.

A note on this clonotype: Just one base apart from a much larger clone, this may be a read error. The chain has TRBV7-8 and TRBJ2-7; D is perhaps TRBD2 (5 bases). Germline V gene data show CDR1 as SGHVS and CDR2 as FQNEAQ. The V end lost 4 bases, the J end lost 6 bases, and 13 bases lay between the germline ends. This CDR3 contains 13 residues. The CDR3 protein is CASSSLVSGEQYV. The CDR3 DNA reads TGTGCCAGCAGCTCCCTTGTCAGCGGCGAGCAGTACGTC.

The chain employs TRBV28 and TRBJ1-2, with unresolved D. This CDR3 region has 19 residues. V was pared by 6 bases and J by 3 bases, with 29 bases between. Germline values: CDR1 MDHEN, CDR2 SYDVKM. CDR3 in DNA: TGTGCCAGCAGCGCTCTCTCTTCCTTGGACCTGTGGGGATACTATGGCTACACCTTC. This encodes CASSALSSLDLWGYYGYTF.

This clonotype appeared many times. The chain is built from TRBV7-8 and TRBJ2-3; D may be TRBD2 (6 bases). Trimming left V 3 bases short and J 1 base short, with 17 bases between. The CDR3 length is 17 residues. Per the germline V gene, CDR1 is SGHVS and CDR2 is FQNEAQ. CDR3 in amino acids: CASSLRILGGGTDTQYF. CDR3 DNA: TGTGCCAGCAGCTTGAGGATCTTGGGGGGAGGCACAGATACGCAGTATTTT.

V usage is TRBV20-1 and J usage is TRBJ1-5; TRBD1 matches 9 bases. V shed 3 bases, J shed 3 bases, and the junction held 6 bases outside the gene matches. This CDR3 region has 15 residues. Germline lookup yields CDR1 DFQATT and CDR2 SNEGSKA (reference sequence). DNA for the CDR3: TGCAGTGCTAGTAGGGGACAGGGTCCCAATCAGCCCCAGCATTTT. Protein product: CSASRGQGPNQPQHF.

This clonotype was counted ten times or more. V usage is TRBV7-9 and J usage is TRBJ2-2; 10 bases are shared with TRBD2. This CDR3 is 19 amino acids long. Trimming removed 5 bases from V and 4 bases from J; junction bases left unmatched: 16. Germline CDR1 SEHNR, CDR2 FQNEAQ (reference sequence). The CDR3 protein is CASSRERASGRTGTGELFF. The CDR3 DNA follows: TGTGCCAGCAGCCGGGAGCGGGCTAGCGGGAGAACGGGCACCGGGGAGCTGTTTTTT.

The rearrangement joins TRBV4-1 to TRBJ1-1; a weak D match, TRBD1 (6 bases). In germline, CDR1 is MGHRA, CDR2 YSYEKL. This CDR3 comprises 16 residues. The V and J ends lost 3 bases and 3 bases respectively, with 17 bases between them. CDR3 sequence reads: CASSHGGRAGDTEAFF. In DNA form, the CDR3 reads TGCGCCAGCAGCCATGGGGGCAGGGCAGGGGACACTGAAGCTTTCTTT.

The chain carries TRBV7-1 and TRBJ2-6; no definite D call. TRBV7-1 is an ORF; its function is uncertain. The ends were cut back, 7 bases at V and 0 bases at J, with 7 bases in the middle. The CDR3 sequence is 14 residues long. The CDR3 here is CASKENSGANVLTF. CDR3 DNA sequence: TGTGCCAGCAAGGAGAACTCTGGGGCCAACGTCCTGACTTTC.